Below, 11 T cell receptor beta chains from the same sample are listed, as sequenced in a study of blood T cell repertoires in COVID-19. TCRdb's table, derived via immunoSEQ multiplex PCR, lists solely in-frame clones and lacks some. The sample shows about 320,000 clones, roughly 85% of them seen only once. The specimen was peripheral blood. These receptors were taken from a human donor in a cohort sampled during active COVID-19.

The genes are TRBV5-5 and TRBJ2-7, with D possibly matching TRBD2 (5 bases). CDR3 length: 13 amino acids. Looked up from germline, CDR1 is SGHKS and CDR2 is YYEKEE (reference sequence). Trimming removed 3 bases at V and 3 bases at J, with 10 bases between. CDR3 DNA: TGTGCCAGCAGCTCAGGACTGAGCTACGAGCAGTACTTC. Translation gives CASSSGLSYEQYF.

J is TRBJ2-7 and V is TRBV5-4; 8 nucleotides agree with TRBD1. The CDR3 spans 16 residues. V trimming: 3 bases; J trimming: 1 base; junction bases outside the gene matches: 9. CDR1 SGHNT and CDR2 YYREEE come from the germline V gene (reference sequence). The DNA for the CDR3 is TGTGCCAGCAGCTCCAATGCGGGACAGGCGTCCTACGAGCAGTACTTC. This encodes CASSSNAGQASYEQYF.

This clone has only one observation. This sequence joins TRBV29-1 and TRBJ2-5, with D maybe TRBD1 (6 bases). Germline assignment: CDR1 SQVTM and CDR2 ANQGSEA. This CDR3 has 13 residues. The ends were cut back, 6 bases at V and 13 bases at J, with 24 bases in the middle. CDR3 bases: TGCAGCGTAAAGGACAGTCATTCGCCCGGTCCGTACTTC. It specifies CSVKDSHSPGPYF.

This clone has only a few counts. This chain uses TRBV7-9 with TRBJ1-4; a possible D gene is TRBD1 (5 bases). The germline V gene encodes CDR1 SEHNR and CDR2 FQNEAQ (reference sequence). The germline V and J ends were trimmed by 5 bases and 7 bases, with 14 bases remaining between them. CDR3 length equals 14 residues. In nucleotides, the CDR3 is TGTGCCAGCAGCCAGCAGGGTCTAGTTGAAAAACTGTTTTTT. Protein product: CASSQQGLVEKLFF.

The CDR3 protein is CASSEVARFENTEAFF. The CDR3 DNA follows: TGTGCCAGCAGTGAAGTGGCGAGGTTCGAAAACACTGAAGCTTTCTTT. J is TRBJ1-1 and V is TRBV25-1; D is ambiguous. V was trimmed by 2 bases and J by 2 bases, leaving 15 bases between them. Germline V lookup: CDR1 MGHDK, CDR2 SYGVNS. The length of the CDR3 is 16 residues.

This clone was picked up a small number of times. V is TRBV19 and J is TRBJ1-6, with TRBD1 matching over 8 bases. Germline assignment: CDR1 LNHDA and CDR2 SQIVND (reference sequence). After removal of 6 bases from V and 6 bases from J, the junction contained 4 bases not matched to a gene. There are 14 residues in the CDR3. In DNA, the CDR3 is TGTGCCAGTAGCGGAGGGACAGGTAATTCACCCCTCCACTTT. Its translation is CASSGGTGNSPLHF.

This clone was found a few times. This chain connects TRBV5-6 to TRBJ1-5, with 10 bases lining up with TRBD1. Trimming removed 4 bases from V and 6 bases from J; junction bases left unmatched: 7. This CDR3 comprises 15 residues. CDR1 and CDR2 (germline): SGHDT, YYEEEE. The CDR3, as DNA: TGTGCCAGCAGCAGGGACAGGGGAGCTGGTCAGCCCCAGCATTTT. It encodes CASSRDRGAGQPQHF.

The chain couples TRBV18 to TRBJ1-4; the match to TRBD1 covers 10 bases. CDR1 KGHSH and CDR2 LQKENI come from the germline V gene. CDR3 size: 14 residues. After removal of 6 bases from V and 8 bases from J, the junction contained 6 bases not matched to a gene. The CDR3 nucleotides are TGTGCCAGCTCGGGGACAGGGGTTGCGGAAAAACTGTTTTTT. Protein sequence: CASSGTGVAEKLFF.

This sequence joins TRBV30 and TRBJ2-3; D possibly corresponds to TRBD1 (6 bases). The germline V and J ends were trimmed by 2 bases and 2 bases, with 11 bases remaining between them. Looked up from germline, CDR1 is GTSNPN and CDR2 is SVGIG (reference sequence). This CDR3 spans 14 amino acids. The CDR3, as DNA: TGTGCCTGGAGTCATACAGGGTACACAGATACGCAGTATTTT. Translation: CAWSHTGYTDTQYF.

This clone occurred once. The chain combines TRBV6-5 with TRBJ1-1; 7 positions agree with TRBD1. The CDR3 runs to 11 residues. Germline assignment: CDR1 MNHEY and CDR2 SVGAGI. The V and J ends lost 6 bases and 9 bases, in that order; junction bases with no gene match: 4. The CDR3 here is CASRETGKAFF. The DNA for the CDR3 is TGTGCCAGCAGGGAGACAGGGAAAGCTTTCTTT.

With respect to this clone: Other DNA sequences in the sample encode the same CDR3. The chain links TRBV6-5 to TRBJ1-2; perhaps TRBD1 as D (6 bases). CDR3 size: 15 residues. Deletions cut 7 bases from V and 5 bases from J, with 20 bases between. Germline CDR1 and CDR2: MNHEY and SVGAGI. The CDR3: CASTTSKGGFYGYTF. The CDR3 DNA sequence: TGTGCCAGCACGACCTCAAAGGGGGGGTTTTATGGCTACACCTTC.